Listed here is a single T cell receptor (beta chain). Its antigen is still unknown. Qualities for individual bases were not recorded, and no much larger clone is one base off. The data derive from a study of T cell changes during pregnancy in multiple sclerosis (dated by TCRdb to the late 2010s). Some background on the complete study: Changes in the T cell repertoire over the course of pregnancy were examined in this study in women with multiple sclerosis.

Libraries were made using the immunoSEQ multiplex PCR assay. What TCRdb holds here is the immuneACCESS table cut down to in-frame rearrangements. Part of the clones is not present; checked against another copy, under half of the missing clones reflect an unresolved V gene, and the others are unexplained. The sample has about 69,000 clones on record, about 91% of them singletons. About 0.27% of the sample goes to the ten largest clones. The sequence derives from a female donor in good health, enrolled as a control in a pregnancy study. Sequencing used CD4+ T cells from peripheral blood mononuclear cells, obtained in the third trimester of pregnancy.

CDR3 reads: CASSLGRGGNTDTQYF. The sequence in DNA is TGTGCCAGCAGCTTAGGGCGGGGGGGTAACACAGATACGCAGTATTTT. This sequence uses TRBV7-3 and TRBJ2-3, with 9 middle bases fitting TRBD2. Ends trimmed: V by 2 bases, J by 2 bases; bases unmatched to a gene: 5. Taken from the germline V gene, the CDR1 and CDR2 loops are SGHTA and FQGTGA. The CDR3 covers 16 residues, taking in both the cysteine and the phenylalanine. Left in the record is the CDR3 DNA by itself, 48 bases read in frame from the first base.